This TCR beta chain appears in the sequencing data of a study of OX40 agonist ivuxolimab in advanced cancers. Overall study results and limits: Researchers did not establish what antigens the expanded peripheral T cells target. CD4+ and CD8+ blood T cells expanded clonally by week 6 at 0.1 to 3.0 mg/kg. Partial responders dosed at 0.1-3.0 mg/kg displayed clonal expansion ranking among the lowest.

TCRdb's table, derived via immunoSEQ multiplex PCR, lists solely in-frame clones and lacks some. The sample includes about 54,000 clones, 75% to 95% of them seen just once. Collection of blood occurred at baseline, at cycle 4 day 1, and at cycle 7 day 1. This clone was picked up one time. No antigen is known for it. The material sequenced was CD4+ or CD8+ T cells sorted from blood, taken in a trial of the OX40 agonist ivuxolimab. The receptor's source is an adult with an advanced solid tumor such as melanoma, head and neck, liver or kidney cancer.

The CDR3 here is CASSLVVTEAFF. CDR3 in DNA: TGTGCCAGCAGCTTAGTCGTGACTGAAGCTTTCTTT. The rearrangement uses TRBV7-9 and TRBJ1-1; no firm D call. CDR1 is SEHNR and CDR2 is FQNEAQ in the germline V gene (reference sequence). V lost 1 base to trimming and J lost 5 bases, with 5 bases between them. The CDR3 extends over 12 amino acids.